The 23 T cell receptor beta chains below were found in one sample sequenced in a study of CXCR3-negative and CXCR3-positive naive CD8 T cells. The method, 5' RACE with UMI labels, was used to prepare the TRB cDNA libraries. After re-calling the 5' RACE reads, TCRdb lists one entry per CDR3 protein, DNA absent. The sample holds about 40,000 distinct CDR3 sequences. The material sequenced was memory CD8+ T cells from blood. Every receptor here comes from a human donor in good health. Some clones in this sample may be carry-over from other donors' samples.

This chain joins TRBV4-1 and TRBJ1-5. The CDR3 consists of 15 residues. In germline, CDR1 is MGHRA, CDR2 YSYEKL. This CDR3 is CASSSDKAGNQPQHF.

The chain has TRBV18 and TRBJ2-7; TCRdb's D call, TRBD1, is unchecked because there is no DNA. This CDR3 region has 16 residues. The germline CDR1 and CDR2 sequences are KGHSH and LQKENI. The CDR3 is CASSPMDRVKSYEQYF.

The chain uses TRBV29-1 and TRBJ2-2; the D call of TRBD1 rests on TCRdb alone, since no DNA is present to check it. The CDR3 is made up of 12 amino acids. Germline CDR1 and CDR2: SQVTM and ANQGSEA. CDR3 in amino acids: CSVGQDTGELFF.

The gene calls are TRBV18 and TRBJ2-7; TCRdb indicates TRBD1, and absent DNA this call remains unverified. The CDR3 loop spans 14 amino acids. CDR1 is KGHSH, CDR2 LQKENI, per germline. The CDR3 region is CASSPTGGRYEQYF.

V is TRBV7-2 and J is TRBJ1-6; TCRdb's D gene call, TRBD1, goes unchecked for lack of DNA. This CDR3 comprises 18 residues. CDR1 SGHTA and CDR2 FQGNSA come from the germline V gene. CDR3 region: CASSPRDLDRGNHSPLHF.

The chain carries TRBV7-9 and TRBJ2-5; TCRdb lists TRBD1, though no DNA is available to test this call. This CDR3 region has 13 residues. From germline, CDR1 is SEHNR and CDR2 FQNEAQ (reference sequence). The CDR3 sequence is CASSGGAEETQYF.

This chain joins TRBV20-1 and TRBJ2-3; the TCRdb call, TRBD1, lacks DNA for checking. CDR1 and CDR2 from the germline V gene are DFQATT and SNEGSKA (reference sequence). This CDR3 has 16 residues. CDR3 sequence reads: CSARDTLAGATDTQYF.

The J gene is TRBJ1-6, the V gene TRBV2; no DNA is available, so the TRBD1 call from TCRdb remains unchecked. Germline CDR1 reads SNHLY; CDR2 reads FYNNEI. CDR3 length: 15 amino acids. The CDR3 protein is CASSEGTGGASPLHF.

This chain links TRBV29-1 with TRBJ2-2; TCRdb indicates TRBD2, and absent DNA this call remains unverified. This CDR3 contains 13 residues. In germline, CDR1 is SQVTM, CDR2 ANQGSEA. The CDR3 sequence: CSATGGLSGELFF.

The CDR3 sequence: CASSQNVGLNTEAFF. V gene TRBV4-1 combines with J gene TRBJ1-1. The CDR3 is 15 residues long. Germline V gene lookup returns CDR1 MGHRA and CDR2 YSYEKL.

The rearrangement uses TRBV29-1 and TRBJ2-2. The CDR3 sequence is 12 residues long. Germline V gene sequence: CDR1 SQVTM, CDR2 ANQGSEA. Here the CDR3 reads CSVEQFTGELFF.

The V call is TRBV29-1, the J call TRBJ2-3. In germline, CDR1 is SQVTM, CDR2 ANQGSEA. This CDR3 is built from 13 residues. CDR3 sequence reads: CSVEGGLTDTQYF.

The rearrangement joins TRBV24-1 to TRBJ2-1. Germline CDR1 is KGHDR and CDR2 is SFDVKD. There are 11 residues in the CDR3. CDR3 loop: CATSDWYEQFF.

The chain is built from TRBV5-1 and TRBJ1-1; TCRdb's D call of TRBD1 is untestable without DNA. Germline loops: CDR1 SGHRS, CDR2 YFSETQ. This CDR3 spans 16 amino acids. CDR3 in amino acids: CASSPEPGQGGTEAFF.

The genes are TRBV15 and TRBJ2-2. The germline gives CDR1 LNHNV, CDR2 YYDKDF (reference sequence). This CDR3 has 14 amino acids. CDR3 sequence reads: CATSRAGNTGELFF. The variable domain in full, with the rest retrieved from reference TRBV15 and TRBJ2-2, is DAMVIQNPRYQVTQFGKPVTLSCSQTLNHNVMYWYQQKSSQAPKLLFHYYDKDFNNEADTPDNFQSRRPNTSFCFLDIRSPGLGDTAMYLCATSRAGNTGELFFGEGSRLTVL.

The chain has TRBV2 and TRBJ2-7; without DNA, the TCRdb call of TRBD2 cannot be checked. CDR1 is SNHLY and CDR2 is FYNNEI in the germline V gene. CDR3 length: 14 amino acids. CDR3: CASSVIAGNYEQYF.

The chain joins TRBV4-3 to TRBJ2-3; the D call of TRBD2 rests on TCRdb alone, since no DNA is present to check it. Germline V gene data show CDR1 as LGHNA and CDR2 as YSLEER. There are 16 residues in the CDR3. The CDR3 sequence is CASSQESPSYTDTQYF.

The chain employs TRBV4-3 and TRBJ1-4; with no DNA, the TCRdb D assignment of TRBD1 cannot be verified. The CDR3 length is 12 residues. Looked up from germline, CDR1 is LGHNA and CDR2 is YSLEER. CDR3 protein: CASSHGLRDRVF.

The chain employs TRBV20-1 and TRBJ1-2. The CDR3 extends over 12 amino acids. The V gene's germline CDR1 is DFQATT and CDR2 SNEGSKA (reference sequence). CDR3 loop: CSAINQEYGYTF.

The V call is TRBV4-3, the J call TRBJ1-1. The length of the CDR3 is 13 residues. Per germline, CDR1 LGHNA and CDR2 YSLEER. CDR3 in amino acids: CASSQNLGGTAFF.

V gene TRBV3-1 combines with J gene TRBJ2-7; without DNA, the TCRdb call of TRBD2 cannot be checked. The CDR3 sequence is 15 residues long. Germline CDR1 and CDR2: LGHDT and YNNKEL (reference sequence). CDR3 amino acids: CASSHPTSGMYEQYF.

The J gene is TRBJ2-7, the V gene TRBV5-1. Germline V gene lookup returns CDR1 SGHRS and CDR2 YFSETQ. This CDR3 is 13 amino acids long. The CDR3 is CASSLDDPYEQYF.

The V and J genes are TRBV3-1 and TRBJ2-1. Per germline, CDR1 LGHDT and CDR2 YNNKEL (reference sequence). This CDR3 has 13 amino acids. The CDR3 reads CASSPPSGNEQFF.